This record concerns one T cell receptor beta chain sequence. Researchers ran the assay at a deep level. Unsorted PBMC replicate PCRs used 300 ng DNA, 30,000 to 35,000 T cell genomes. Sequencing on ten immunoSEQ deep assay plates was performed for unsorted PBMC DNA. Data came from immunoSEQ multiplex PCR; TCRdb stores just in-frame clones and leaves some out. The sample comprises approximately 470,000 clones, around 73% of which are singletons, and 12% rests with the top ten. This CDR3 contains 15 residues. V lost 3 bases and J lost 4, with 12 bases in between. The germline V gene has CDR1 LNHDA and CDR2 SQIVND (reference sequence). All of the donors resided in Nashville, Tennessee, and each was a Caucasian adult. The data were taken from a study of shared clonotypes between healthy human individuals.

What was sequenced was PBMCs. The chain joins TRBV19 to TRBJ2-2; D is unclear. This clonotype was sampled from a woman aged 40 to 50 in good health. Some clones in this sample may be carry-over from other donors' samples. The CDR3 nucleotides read TGTGCCAGTAGTATTAGTGGGGTGAGCACCGGGGAGCTGTTTTTT. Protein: CASSISGVSTGELFF.